This T cell receptor (beta chain) came from a study of cytomegalovirus exposure and HLA in healthy donors. General observations from the study: Indistinguishability led to the exclusion of some V segments, TRBV6-2 and TRBV6-3 included.

Germline loops: CDR1 MDHEN, CDR2 SYDVKM. Trimming took 6 bases from V and 0 from J; bases not matched to a gene: 4. This CDR3 is 14 amino acids long. As for this clone: Its antigen remains unidentified.

PCR was performed using 60 Vbeta and 13 Jbeta primers. Sequencing was performed with immunoSEQ multiplex PCR; in TCRdb, only in-frame clones are kept and a portion is missing. The table has roughly 100,000 clones, about four fifths seen once. The sequenced sample consisted of PBMCs. This chain connects TRBV28 to TRBJ1-2, with 7 positions matching TRBD1. This clonotype was obtained from a man between 40 and 49 years old in good health and CMV-seronegative. The CDR3 DNA reads TGTGCCAGCAGGCAGGGGGGTGCTAACTATGGCTACACCTTC. This sequence encodes CASRQGGANYGYTF.